What follows are 17 T cell receptor beta chains derived from one specimen sequenced in a study of beta chain features in type 1 diabetes. TCRB transcripts that were expressed got sequenced, as all of the isolated RNA had been reverse transcribed. Sequencing was performed with immunoSEQ multiplex PCR; in TCRdb, only in-frame clones are kept and a portion is missing. The data show about 620,000 clones, around 16% seen once. The sequencing sample was made of naive CD4+ T cells from blood. Receptors originate from a man in his late teens or twenties in good health.

V and J are TRBV28 and TRBJ1-1; maybe TRBD1 (6 bases). V was cut by 7 bases and J by 4 bases, with 13 bases left in between. CDR1 is MDHEN and CDR2 is SYDVKM in the germline V gene. There are 13 residues in the CDR3. The CDR3 DNA reads as TGTGCCAGCACCTCAGGGGTTATCACTGAAGCTTTCTTT. It encodes CASTSGVITEAFF.

The chain uses TRBV25-1 and TRBJ2-7; D is unresolved. The V and J ends lost 2 bases and 3 bases respectively, with 11 bases between them. The V gene's germline CDR1 is MGHDK and CDR2 SYGVNS. The CDR3 consists of 14 residues. The CDR3 spells CASSETGSNYEQYF. DNA of the CDR3: TGTGCCAGCAGTGAAACTGGCAGCAACTACGAGCAGTACTTC.

The table lists this clone with a few counts. V and J are TRBV2 and TRBJ2-4, with 8 bases that match TRBD1. V lost 8 bases, J lost 1 base, and 7 bases stayed unmatched. The CDR3 loop spans 15 amino acids. Germline CDR1 is SNHLY and CDR2 is FYNNEI. The CDR3 is CASSDQGAAKNIQYF. CDR3 DNA sequence: TGTGCCAGCTCTGATCAGGGGGCGGCCAAAAACATTCAGTACTTC. The variable domain in full, completed from reference TRBV2 and TRBJ2-4, reads EPEVTQTPSHQVTQMGQEVILRCVPISNHLYFYWYRQILGQKVEFLVSFYNNEISEKSEIFDDQFSVERPDGSNFTLKIRSTKLEDSAMYFCASSDQGAAKNIQYFGAGTRLSVL.

The chain recombines TRBV18 with TRBJ1-4; D is undetermined. V lost 0 bases to trimming and J lost 5 bases, with 10 bases between them. Germline lookup yields CDR1 KGHSH and CDR2 LQKENI. The CDR3 contains 15 residues. This CDR3 reads CASSPPGSANEKLFF. CDR3 nucleotides: TGTGCCAGCTCACCACCGGGCAGTGCGAATGAAAAACTGTTTTTT.

The chain has TRBV5-6 and TRBJ1-2, with TRBD1 matching over 9 bases. J was trimmed by 4 bases and V by 2 bases; bases with no gene match: 6. CDR3 size: 15 residues. Germline lookup yields CDR1 SGHDT and CDR2 YYEEEE. The CDR3 sequence is CASSLPGQGPYGYTF. The CDR3 DNA reads TGTGCCAGCAGCTTACCGGGACAGGGCCCCTATGGCTACACCTTC. Using reference TRBV5-6 and TRBJ1-2 for the parts outside the CDR3, the full variable domain is DAGVTQSPTHLIKTRGQQVTLRCSPKSGHDTVSWYQQALGQGPQFIFQYYEEEERQRGNFPDRFSGHQFPNYSSELNVNALLLGDSALYLCASSLPGQGPYGYTFGSGTRLTVV.

This clone showed up just a few times. The chain is built from TRBV10-3 and TRBJ2-7; unclear D gene. Germline-derived CDR1 and CDR2 are ENHRY and SYGVKD. The CDR3 is made up of 12 amino acids. V lost 8 bases and J lost 4, with 12 bases in between. The CDR3 coding sequence is TGTGCCATCTCTGGCAATTTTTACGAGCAGTACTTC. Its translation is CAISGNFYEQYF.

This clone has a handful of counts. CDR3 protein: CASSDKPGTGVYEQYF. The CDR3, as DNA: TGTGCCAGCAGTGATAAGCCCGGGACAGGGGTATACGAGCAGTACTTC. The gene calls are TRBV25-1 and TRBJ2-7; 10 bases map to TRBD1. This CDR3 spans 16 amino acids. Germline V lookup: CDR1 MGHDK, CDR2 SYGVNS. After removal of 3 bases from V and 4 bases from J, the junction contained 9 bases not matched to a gene.

V is TRBV7-3 and J is TRBJ1-1; D not certain. The V gene's germline CDR1 is SGHTA and CDR2 FQGTGA. The germline V and J ends were trimmed by 0 bases and 1 base, with 15 bases remaining between them. The CDR3 is made up of 17 amino acids. The CDR3 nucleotides read TGTGCCAGCAGCTTAACGCCCTGGACGGATGAGAACACTGAAGCTTTCTTT. It specifies CASSLTPWTDENTEAFF.

V gene TRBV4-1 combines with J gene TRBJ2-6; no definite D call. Germline V gives CDR1 MGHRA, CDR2 YSYEKL. The CDR3 has 12 amino acids. V was pared by 2 bases and J by 9 bases, with 5 bases between. CDR3 sequence reads: CASSQSDNVLTF. The CDR3 DNA sequence: TGCGCCAGCAGCCAATCAGACAACGTCCTGACTTTC.

This clone came up a few times. This chain connects TRBV7-2 to TRBJ2-1; 8 nucleotides align to TRBD2. CDR3 length: 17 residues. V lost 5 bases and J lost 0; bases outside the gene matches: 9. CDR1 and CDR2 from the germline V gene are SGHTA and FQGNSA. CDR3 sequence (DNA): TGTGCCAGCAGCCCCTCTTTAGCGGGGAGCTCCTACAATGAGCAGTTCTTC. It is translated as CASSPSLAGSSYNEQFF. The full variable domain, with the rest looked up from reference TRBV7-2 and TRBJ2-1, is GAGVSQSPSNKVTEKGKDVELRCDPISGHTALYWYRQSLGQGLEFLIYFQGNSAPDKSGLPSDRFSAERTGGSVSTLTIQRTQQEDSAVYLCASSPSLAGSSYNEQFFGPGTRLTVL.

This clone was counted between two and nine times. The V gene is TRBV2, the J gene TRBJ2-1, with 10 positions matching TRBD2. The CDR3 runs 14 residues. V dropped 7 bases and J dropped 7; count of bases not matched to a gene: 7. CDR1 and CDR2 (germline): SNHLY, FYNNEI. CDR3 bases: TGTGCCAGCACGGAGCGGGGGGGAGGTAATGAGCAGTTCTTC. Protein product: CASTERGGGNEQFF.

This clone has just a few counts. The chain recombines TRBV18 with TRBJ1-1; D is ambiguous. Trimming cost V 8 bases and J 0 bases, with 19 bases left between them. The CDR3 is 16 amino acids. CDR1 and CDR2 from the germline V gene are KGHSH and LQKENI. The chain's CDR3 is CASLFSLGRMNTEAFF. The CDR3, as DNA: TGTGCCAGCCTCTTCTCGCTGGGGAGGATGAACACTGAAGCTTTCTTT.

The rearrangement uses TRBV7-3 and TRBJ1-2; the D is unclear. Trimming pared 5 bases from V and 1 base from J, leaving 8 bases between. The length of the CDR3 is 13 residues. CDR1 and CDR2 (germline): SGHTA, FQGTGA. The CDR3 DNA sequence: TGTGCCAGCAGCCCCGAGGGTAACTATGGCTACACCTTC. This encodes CASSPEGNYGYTF.

This clone has a count of ten or more. This sequence joins TRBV28 and TRBJ1-4; D unresolved. CDR1 is MDHEN, CDR2 SYDVKM, per germline. The CDR3 runs 11 residues. The V end lost 5 bases, the J end lost 5 bases, and 3 bases lay between the germline ends. The CDR3 nucleotides are TGTGCCAGCAGTCGGAATGAAAAACTGTTTTTT. Protein product: CASSRNEKLFF.

V usage is TRBV18 and J usage is TRBJ1-2; 7 bases align to TRBD1. V lost 2 bases to trimming and J lost 0 bases; unmatched junction nucleotides: 9. Germline V gene sequence: CDR1 KGHSH, CDR2 LQKENI. This CDR3 comprises 17 residues. CDR3 region: CASSPIVPGQPNYGYTF. Here the CDR3 DNA reads TGTGCCAGCTCACCAATTGTACCGGGACAGCCTAACTATGGCTACACCTTC.

The chain links TRBV29-1 to TRBJ2-7, with TRBD1 as a possible D gene (5 bases). Germline V CDR1 and CDR2: SQVTM, ANQGSEA. Trimming took off 1 base at V and 5 bases at J, with 9 bases between the two ends. There are 12 residues in the CDR3. The CDR3 reads CSVEGQGDEQYF. For the CDR3, the DNA is TGCAGCGTTGAAGGGCAGGGTGACGAGCAGTACTTC.

The chain links TRBV5-1 to TRBJ2-2; TRBD2 is a possible D gene (5 bases). Germline V lookup: CDR1 SGHRS, CDR2 YFSETQ. The CDR3 extends over 17 amino acids. V lost 4 bases and J 3 bases, leaving 19 bases between the germline ends. In DNA, the CDR3 is TGCGCCAGCAGCCCTCTCCCTCGGGGTAGATACACCGGGGAGCTGTTTTTT. Translation gives CASSPLPRGRYTGELFF.